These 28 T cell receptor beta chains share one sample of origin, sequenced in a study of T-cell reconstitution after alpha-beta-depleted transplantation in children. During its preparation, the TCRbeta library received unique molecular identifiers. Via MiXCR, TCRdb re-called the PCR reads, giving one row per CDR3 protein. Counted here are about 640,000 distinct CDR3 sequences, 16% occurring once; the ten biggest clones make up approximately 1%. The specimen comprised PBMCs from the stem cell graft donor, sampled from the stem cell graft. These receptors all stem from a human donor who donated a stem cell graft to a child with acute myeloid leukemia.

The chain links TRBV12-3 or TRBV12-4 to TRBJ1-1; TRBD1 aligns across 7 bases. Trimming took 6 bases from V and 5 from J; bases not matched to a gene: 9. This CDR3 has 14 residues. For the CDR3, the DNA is TGTGCCAGCAGGTCTGTTAGGGGGCCTACTGAAGCTTTCTTT. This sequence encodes CASRSVRGPTEAFF.

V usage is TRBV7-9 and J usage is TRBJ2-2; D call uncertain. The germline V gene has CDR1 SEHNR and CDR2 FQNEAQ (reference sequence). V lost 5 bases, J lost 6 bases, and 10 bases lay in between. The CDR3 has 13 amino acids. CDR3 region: CASSQDLSGELFF. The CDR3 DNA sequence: TGTGCCAGCAGCCAAGATTTGTCCGGGGAGCTGTTTTTT.

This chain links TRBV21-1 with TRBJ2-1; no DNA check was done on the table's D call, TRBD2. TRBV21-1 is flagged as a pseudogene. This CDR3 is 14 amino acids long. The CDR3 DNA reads TGTGCCAGCAGCGAAGAGGCCCTGGGGGAAGAGCAGTTCTTC. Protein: CASSEEALGEEQFF.

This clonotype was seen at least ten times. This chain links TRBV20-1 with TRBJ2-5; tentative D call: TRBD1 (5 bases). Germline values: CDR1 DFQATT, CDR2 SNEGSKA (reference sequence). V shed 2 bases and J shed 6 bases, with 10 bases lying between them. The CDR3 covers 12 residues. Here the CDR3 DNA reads TGCAGTGCTAGAAGGGGCGGAAAGACCCAGTACTTC. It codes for CSARRGGKTQYF.

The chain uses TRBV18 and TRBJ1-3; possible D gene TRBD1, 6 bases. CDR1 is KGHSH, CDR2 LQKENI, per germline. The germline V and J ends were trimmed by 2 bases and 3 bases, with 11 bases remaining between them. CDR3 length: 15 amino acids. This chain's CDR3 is CASSPRGEYGNTIYF. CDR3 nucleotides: TGTGCCAGCTCACCAAGGGGGGAATATGGAAACACCATATATTTT.

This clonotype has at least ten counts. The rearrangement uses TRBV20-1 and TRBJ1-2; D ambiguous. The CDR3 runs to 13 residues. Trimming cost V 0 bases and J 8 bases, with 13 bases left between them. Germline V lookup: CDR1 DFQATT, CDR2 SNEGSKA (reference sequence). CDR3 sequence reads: CSARDRLGSGYTF. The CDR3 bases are TGCAGTGCTAGAGATCGGTTGGGAAGCGGCTACACCTTC.

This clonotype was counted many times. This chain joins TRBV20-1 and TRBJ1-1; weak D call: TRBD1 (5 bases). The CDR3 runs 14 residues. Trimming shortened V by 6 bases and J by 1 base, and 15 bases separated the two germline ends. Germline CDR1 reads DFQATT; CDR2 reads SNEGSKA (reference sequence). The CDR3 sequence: CSAPEGTGNTEAFF. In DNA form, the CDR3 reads TGCAGTGCGCCGGAGGGGACGGGGAACACTGAAGCTTTCTTT.

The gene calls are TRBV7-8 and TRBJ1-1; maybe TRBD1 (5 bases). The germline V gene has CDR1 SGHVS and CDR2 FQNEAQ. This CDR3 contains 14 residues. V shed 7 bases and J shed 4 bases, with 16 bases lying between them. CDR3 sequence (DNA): TGTGCCAGCACCCTAGGAGGGGCTGGCACTGAAGCTTTCTTT. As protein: CASTLGGAGTEAFF.

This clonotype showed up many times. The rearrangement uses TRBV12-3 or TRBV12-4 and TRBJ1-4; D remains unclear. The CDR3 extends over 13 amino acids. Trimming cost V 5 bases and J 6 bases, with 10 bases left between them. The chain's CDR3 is CASSPRLDEKLFF. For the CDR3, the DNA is TGTGCCAGCAGTCCTCGATTGGATGAAAAACTGTTTTTT.

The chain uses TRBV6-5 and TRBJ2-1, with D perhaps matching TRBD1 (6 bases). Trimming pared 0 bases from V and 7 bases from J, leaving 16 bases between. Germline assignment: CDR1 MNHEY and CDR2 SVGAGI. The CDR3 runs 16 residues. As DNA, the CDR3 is TGTGCCAGCAGTTACTCTACACAGGGTGTGGGTAATGAGCAGTTCTTC. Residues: CASSYSTQGVGNEQFF.

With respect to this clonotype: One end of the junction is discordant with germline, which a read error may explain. The CDR3 protein is CASGFVPGGDTQYF. The CDR3 DNA sequence: TGTGCTAGTGGTTTTGTTCCGGGGGGGGATACGCAGTATTTC. The chain combines TRBV12-5 with TRBJ2-3; 8 bases are a match to TRBD2. Germline loops: CDR1 LGHNT, CDR2 FRNRAP. The CDR3 covers 14 residues.

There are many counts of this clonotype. The CDR3 coding sequence is TGCAGTGGTCTTTACAGGGAGCGGGGGACCCAGTACTTC. Its translation: CSGLYRERGTQYF. This chain links TRBV20-1 with TRBJ2-5; D may be TRBD2 (7 bases). V lost 7 bases and J 7 bases, leaving 19 bases between the germline ends. CDR1 is DFQATT, CDR2 SNEGSKA, per germline (reference sequence). The CDR3 is 13 residues long.

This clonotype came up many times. CDR3 in DNA: TGTGCCACCAGCGGCCGACTAGCGGTTTACAATGAGCAGTTCTTC. Translating gives CATSGRLAVYNEQFF. The J gene is TRBJ2-1, the V gene TRBV15; 9 positions match TRBD2. CDR1 LNHNV and CDR2 YYDKDF come from the germline V gene (reference sequence). CDR3 length: 15 residues. After removal of 5 bases from V and 4 bases from J, the junction contained 6 bases not matched to a gene.

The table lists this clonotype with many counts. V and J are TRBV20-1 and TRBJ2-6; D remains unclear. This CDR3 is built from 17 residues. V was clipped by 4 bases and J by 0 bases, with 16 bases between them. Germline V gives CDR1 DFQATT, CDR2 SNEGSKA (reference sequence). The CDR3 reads CSAKNTLPLSGANVLTF. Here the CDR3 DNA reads TGCAGTGCTAAGAACACGCTGCCACTCTCTGGGGCCAACGTCCTGACTTTC.

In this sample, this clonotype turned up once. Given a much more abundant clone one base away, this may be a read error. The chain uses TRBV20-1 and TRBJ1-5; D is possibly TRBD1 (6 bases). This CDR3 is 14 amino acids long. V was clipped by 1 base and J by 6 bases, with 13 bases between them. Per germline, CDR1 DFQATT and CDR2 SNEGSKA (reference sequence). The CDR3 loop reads CSARGQACGQPQHF. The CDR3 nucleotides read TGCAGTGCTAGAGGACAGGCCTGTGGTCAGCCCCAGCATTTT.

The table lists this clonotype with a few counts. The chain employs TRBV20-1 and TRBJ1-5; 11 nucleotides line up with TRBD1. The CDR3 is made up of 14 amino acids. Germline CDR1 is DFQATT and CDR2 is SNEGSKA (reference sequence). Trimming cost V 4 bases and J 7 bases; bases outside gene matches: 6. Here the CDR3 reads CSATRTGGSQPQHF. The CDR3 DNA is TGCAGTGCTACCCGGACAGGGGGCTCCCAGCCCCAGCATTTT.

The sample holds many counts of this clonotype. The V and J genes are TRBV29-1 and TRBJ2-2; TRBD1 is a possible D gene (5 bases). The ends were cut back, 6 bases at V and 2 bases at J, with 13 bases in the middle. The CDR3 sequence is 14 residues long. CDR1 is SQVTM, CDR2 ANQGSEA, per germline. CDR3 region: CSVGAHSNTGELFF. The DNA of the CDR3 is TGCAGCGTAGGGGCTCACTCCAACACCGGGGAGCTGTTTTTT.

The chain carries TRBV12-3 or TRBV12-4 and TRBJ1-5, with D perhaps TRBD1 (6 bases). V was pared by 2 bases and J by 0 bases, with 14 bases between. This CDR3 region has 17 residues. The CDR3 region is CASSLKGDGYSNQPQHF. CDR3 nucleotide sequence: TGTGCCAGCAGTTTAAAGGGGGACGGATATAGCAATCAGCCCCAGCATTTT.

The CDR3 nucleotides read TGTGCCAGCAGCTCAAGCACAGGGATAGGGGCCAACGTCCTGACTTTC. This codes for CASSSSTGIGANVLTF. V is TRBV5-5 and J is TRBJ2-6; D may be TRBD1 (6 bases). The ends were cut back, 3 bases at V and 4 bases at J, with 14 bases in the middle. Germline V lookup: CDR1 SGHKS, CDR2 YYEKEE (reference sequence). The CDR3 runs 16 residues.

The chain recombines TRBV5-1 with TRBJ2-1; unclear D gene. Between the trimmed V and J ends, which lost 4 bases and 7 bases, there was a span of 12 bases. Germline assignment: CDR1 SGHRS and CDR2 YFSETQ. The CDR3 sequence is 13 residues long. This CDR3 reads CASSVGLENEQFF. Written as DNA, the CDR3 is TGCGCCAGCAGCGTCGGCCTAGAGAATGAGCAGTTCTTC. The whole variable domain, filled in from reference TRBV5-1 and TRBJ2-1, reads KAGVTQTPRYLIKTRGQQVTLSCSPISGHRSVSWYQQTPGQGLQFLFEYFSETQRNKGNFPGRFSGRQFSNSRSEMNVSTLELGDSALYLCASSVGLENEQFFGPGTRLTVL.

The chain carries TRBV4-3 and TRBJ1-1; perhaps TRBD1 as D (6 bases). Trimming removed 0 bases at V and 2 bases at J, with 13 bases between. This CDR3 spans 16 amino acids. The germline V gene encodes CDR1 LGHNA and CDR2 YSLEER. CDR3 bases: TGCGCCAGCAGCCAAGAATTGACAGGTCGTAACACTGAAGCTTTCTTT. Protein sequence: CASSQELTGRNTEAFF.

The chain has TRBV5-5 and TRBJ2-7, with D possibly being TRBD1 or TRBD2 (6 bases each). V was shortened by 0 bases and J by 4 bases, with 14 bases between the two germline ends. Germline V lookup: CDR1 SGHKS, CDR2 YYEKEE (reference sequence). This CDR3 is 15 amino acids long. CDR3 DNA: TGTGCCAGCAGCTTGGCCTCGGGGGCCATTTACGAGCAGTACGTC. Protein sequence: CASSLASGAIYEQYV.

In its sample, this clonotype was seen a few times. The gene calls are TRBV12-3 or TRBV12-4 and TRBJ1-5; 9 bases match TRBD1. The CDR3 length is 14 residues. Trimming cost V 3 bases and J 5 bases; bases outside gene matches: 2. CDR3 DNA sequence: TGTGCCAGCAGTTTCAGGACAGGGGATCAGCCCCAGCATTTT. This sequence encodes CASSFRTGDQPQHF.

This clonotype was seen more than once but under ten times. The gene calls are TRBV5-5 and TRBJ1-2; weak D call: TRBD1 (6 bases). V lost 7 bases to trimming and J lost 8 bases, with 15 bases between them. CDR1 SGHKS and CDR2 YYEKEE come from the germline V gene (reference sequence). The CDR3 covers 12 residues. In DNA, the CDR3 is TGTGCCAGCGTGTGGGGGGCGTACGGCTACACCTTC. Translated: CASVWGAYGYTF.

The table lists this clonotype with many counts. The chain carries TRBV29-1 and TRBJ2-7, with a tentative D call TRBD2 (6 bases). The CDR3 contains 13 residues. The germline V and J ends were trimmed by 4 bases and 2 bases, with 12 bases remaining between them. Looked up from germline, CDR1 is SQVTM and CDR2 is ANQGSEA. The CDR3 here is CSVAAREAYEQYF. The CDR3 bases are TGCAGCGTTGCTGCCAGGGAGGCCTACGAGCAGTACTTC.

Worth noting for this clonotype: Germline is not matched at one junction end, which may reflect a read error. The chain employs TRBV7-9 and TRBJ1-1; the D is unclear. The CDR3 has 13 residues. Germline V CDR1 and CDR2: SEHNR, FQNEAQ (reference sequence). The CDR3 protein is CASSFPDGTDAFF. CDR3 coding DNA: TGTGCCAGCAGCTTCCCAGACGGCACTGACGCTTTCTTT. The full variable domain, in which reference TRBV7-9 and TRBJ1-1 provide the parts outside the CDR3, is DTGVSQNPRHKITKRGQNVTFRCDPISEHNRLYWYRQTLGQGPEFLTYFQNEAQLEKSRLLSDRFSAERPKGSFSTLEIQRTEQGDSAMYLCASSFPDGTDAFFGQGTRLTVV.

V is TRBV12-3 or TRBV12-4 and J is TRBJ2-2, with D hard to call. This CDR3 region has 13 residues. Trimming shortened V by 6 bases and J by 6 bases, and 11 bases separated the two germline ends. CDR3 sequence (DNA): TGTGCCAGCAGCCAAGAGTTGCCCGGGGAGCTGTTTTTT. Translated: CASSQELPGELFF.

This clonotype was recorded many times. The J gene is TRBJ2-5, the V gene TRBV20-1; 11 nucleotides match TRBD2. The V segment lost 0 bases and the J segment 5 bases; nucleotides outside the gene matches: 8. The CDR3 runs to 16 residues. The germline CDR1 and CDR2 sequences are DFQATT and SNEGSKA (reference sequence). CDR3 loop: CSARDRTSGGLETQYF. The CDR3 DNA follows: TGCAGTGCTAGAGATCGTACTAGCGGGGGATTGGAGACCCAGTACTTC.